Described below is a single T cell receptor beta chain sequence and its context. These data are taken from a study of blood T cell repertoires in COVID-19. The overall study: Some COVID-19 samples were acute and others convalescent; all came from the United States, Italy and Spain. The analysed material was cDNA or gDNA that came from T cells, B-cell-depleted T cells, or PBMCs.

From germline, CDR1 is GTSNPN and CDR2 SVGIG (reference sequence). The CDR3 runs to 15 residues. Losses at the gene ends were 3 bases for V and 6 bases for J; bases not matched to a gene: 4. Only in-frame clones appear in the TCRdb table, and some are missing; sequencing was by immunoSEQ multiplex PCR. The repertoire includes 300,000 to 350,000 clones, approximately 89% of them detected once, and 5% sits in the top ten. Allocation to cohorts depended on clinical history reported by the participants. Cohort 3 donors were reported recovered after two negative PCRs, clearance, or symptom resolution. The V gene is TRBV30, the J gene TRBJ1-6, with TRBD1 identical over 11 bases. The TCR was taken from a man aged 25 to 45 who had recovered from COVID-19. Sequences were obtained from PBMCs or T cells enriched from blood (not recorded which). This CDR3 reads CAWSGQGAFNSPLHF. CDR3 bases: TGTGCCTGGAGCGGACAGGGGGCATTTAATTCACCCCTCCACTTT.